Listed here are 3 T cell receptor beta chains from one sample, sequenced in a study of cytomegalovirus exposure and HLA in healthy donors. The PCR had 60 Vbeta and 13 Jbeta primers. The protocol was immunoSEQ multiplex PCR, while the TCRdb copy is restricted to in-frame clones and leaves out a portion. The repertoire includes around 160,000 clones, roughly four fifths of them detected once, and roughly 4.3% sits in the top ten. Sequencing used PBMCs. The receptors here all came from a man aged 45-65 years in good health and CMV-seropositive.

The V call is TRBV7-3, the J call TRBJ2-3; 7 bases fit TRBD1. Trimming at V came to 5 bases and at J to 6 bases, leaving 5 bases not matched to a gene. The CDR3 sequence is 13 residues long. Germline CDR1 reads SGHTA; CDR2 reads FQGTGA. CDR3 in amino acids: CASSPTGVDTQYF. In nucleotides, the CDR3 is TGTGCCAGCAGCCCCACAGGGGTCGATACGCAGTATTTT.

The chain uses TRBV7-3 and TRBJ1-5; D might be TRBD1 (5 bases). CDR3 length: 16 amino acids. Germline loops: CDR1 SGHTA, CDR2 FQGTGA. Trimming took off 5 bases at V and 0 bases at J, with 14 bases between the two ends. The CDR3 loop is CASSPIGTPSNQPQHF. In DNA, the CDR3 is TGTGCCAGCAGCCCGATCGGGACTCCTAGCAATCAGCCCCAGCATTTT.

The rearrangement joins TRBV9 to TRBJ2-2; D unresolved. The V and J ends lost 0 bases and 1 base respectively, with 4 bases between them. The CDR3 covers 14 residues. The germline CDR1 and CDR2 sequences are SGDLS and YYNGEE. The CDR3 reads CASSVVLNTGELFF. The CDR3 DNA reads TGTGCCAGCAGCGTAGTACTGAACACCGGGGAGCTGTTTTTT.